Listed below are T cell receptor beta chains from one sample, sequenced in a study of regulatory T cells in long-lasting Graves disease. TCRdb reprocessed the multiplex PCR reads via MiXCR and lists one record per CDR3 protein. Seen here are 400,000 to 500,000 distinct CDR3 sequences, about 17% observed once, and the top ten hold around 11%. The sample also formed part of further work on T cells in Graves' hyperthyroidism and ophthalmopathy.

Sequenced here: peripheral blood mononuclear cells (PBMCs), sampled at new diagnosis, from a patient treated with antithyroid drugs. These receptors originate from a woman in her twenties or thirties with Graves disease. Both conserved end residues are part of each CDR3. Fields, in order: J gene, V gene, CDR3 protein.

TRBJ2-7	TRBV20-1	CSARDVAGAYEQYF
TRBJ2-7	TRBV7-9	CASSLFNGRSSSYEQYF
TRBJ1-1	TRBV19	CASSPRSSNTEAFF
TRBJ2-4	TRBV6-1	CASSEAGALAKNIQYF
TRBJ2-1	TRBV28	CASSFNRVEQFF
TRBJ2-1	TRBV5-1	CASSWRTGGTYNEQFF
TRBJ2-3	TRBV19	CASSIPGSGSDTQYF
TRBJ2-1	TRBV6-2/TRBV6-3	CASSPGPGWQFF
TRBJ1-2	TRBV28	CASSLWDRLTNYGYTF
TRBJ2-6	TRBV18	CASSPMAFSSGANVLTF
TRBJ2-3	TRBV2	CASNTGLAGGPADTQYF
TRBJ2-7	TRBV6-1	CASLGSTYEQYF
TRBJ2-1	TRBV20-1	CSARIPGTPYNEQFF
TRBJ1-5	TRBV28	CASRQSFYNQPQHF
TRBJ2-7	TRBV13	CASSFGAAGAVYEQYF
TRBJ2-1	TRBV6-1	CASRGSGRLNEQFF
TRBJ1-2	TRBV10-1	CASSEVVGDGYTF
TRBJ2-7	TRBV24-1	CATSESTAGTTYEQYF
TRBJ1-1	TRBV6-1	CASRKVQAPNTEAFF
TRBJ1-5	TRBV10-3	CAISESPGGGQPQHF
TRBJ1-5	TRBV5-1	CASSLDGRGSNQPQHF
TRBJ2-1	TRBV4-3	CASSQLAGGPHEQFF
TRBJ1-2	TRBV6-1	CASSPRDTGYTF